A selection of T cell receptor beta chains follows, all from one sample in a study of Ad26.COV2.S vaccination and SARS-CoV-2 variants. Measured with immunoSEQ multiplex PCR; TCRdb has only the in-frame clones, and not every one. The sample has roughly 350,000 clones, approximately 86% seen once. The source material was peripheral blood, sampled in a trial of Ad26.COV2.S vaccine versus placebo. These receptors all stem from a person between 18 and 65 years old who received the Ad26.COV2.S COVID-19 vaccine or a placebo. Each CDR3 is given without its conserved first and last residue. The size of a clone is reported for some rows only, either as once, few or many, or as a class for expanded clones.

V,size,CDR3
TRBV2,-,ASRTGTGSYEQY
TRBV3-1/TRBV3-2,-,ASSQFHPEGGELF
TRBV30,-,AWSRDVYYEQY
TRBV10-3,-,APQDRLRADTQY
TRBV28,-,ASSLFSGYYGYT
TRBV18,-,ASSPPSNYSPPH
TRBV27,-,ASANRATNEKLF
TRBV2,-,ASRGGETQY
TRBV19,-,ASSIRDRAVYEQY
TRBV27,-,ASREWERFNEQF
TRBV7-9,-,ASSYGQFNEKLF
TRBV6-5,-,ASSYGKEQF
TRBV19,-,ASQDSGTGAYEQY
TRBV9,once,ASSPTGYLGAGGYT
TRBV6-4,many,ASSRQGSNSPLH
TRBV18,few,ASSPPGGNSPLH
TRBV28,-,ASSPLGTVNQPQH
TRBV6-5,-,ATGDSSDQPQH
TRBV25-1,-,ASSEPRDHSDTQY
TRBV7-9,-,ASIQGFGGSAAEQF
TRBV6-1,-,ASSENKETQY
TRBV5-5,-,ASSLYEGPGTEAF
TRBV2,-,ASSELGGEQF
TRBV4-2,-,ASSQSAGTSYEQY
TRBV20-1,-,SASPFSYTEAF
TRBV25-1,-,ASSQTRRNEQF
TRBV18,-,ASSQGLGGEQY
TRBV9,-,ASSSQGAYGYT
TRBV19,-,ASSGPADTQY
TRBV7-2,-,ASSLRGGDTDTQY
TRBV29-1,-,SVEVLAGTNEQF
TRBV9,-,ASSVGRQGETQY
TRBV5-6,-,ASSLTGGTISYEQY
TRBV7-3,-,ASSRGDSQETQY
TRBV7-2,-,ASSLELAGNNEQF
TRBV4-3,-,ASSQDGTSDNEQF
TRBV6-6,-,ASSSPPWGYT
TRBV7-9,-,ASSGGNTEAF
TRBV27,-,ASGSGTAINQPQH
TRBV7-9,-,ASSLGTSGGLSSYEQY
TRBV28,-,ASSTGIYGYT
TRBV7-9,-,ASSSPGTVEKLF
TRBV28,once,ASTSGQGYTEAF
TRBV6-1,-,ASSDLSPALAHNEQF
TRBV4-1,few,ASSQVGLGEKLF
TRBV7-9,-,ASSSVYSNQPQH
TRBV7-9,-,ATGHRSSYEQY
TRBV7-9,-,ASSRDIAQPQH
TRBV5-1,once,ASSLVTSNTEAF
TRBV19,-,ASTPYGTPNTEAF
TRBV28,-,ASSFRRVMNTEAF
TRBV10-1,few,ASSPAPGAGDTQY
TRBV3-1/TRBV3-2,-,ASSPLTSWAENIQY
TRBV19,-,ASSIGRERNYGYT
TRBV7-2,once,ASSSEERNIQY
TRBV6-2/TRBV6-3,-,ASSSAGLPKSYEQY
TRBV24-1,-,ATSDSFPGLAGGGYNEQF
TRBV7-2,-,ASSSGQGLTQY
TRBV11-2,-,ASSLESGGRDTQY